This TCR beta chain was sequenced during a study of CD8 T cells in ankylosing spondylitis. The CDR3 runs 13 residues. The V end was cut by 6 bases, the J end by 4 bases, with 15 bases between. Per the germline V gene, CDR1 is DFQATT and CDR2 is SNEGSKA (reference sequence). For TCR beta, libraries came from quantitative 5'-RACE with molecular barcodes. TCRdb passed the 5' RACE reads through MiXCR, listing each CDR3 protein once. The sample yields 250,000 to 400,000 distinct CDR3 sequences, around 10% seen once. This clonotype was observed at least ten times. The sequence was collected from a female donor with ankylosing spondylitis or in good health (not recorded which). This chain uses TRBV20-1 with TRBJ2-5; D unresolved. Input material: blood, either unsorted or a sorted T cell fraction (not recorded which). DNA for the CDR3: TGCAGTGCAAGTTCAGGTTCTAGAGAGACCCAGTACTTC. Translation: CSASSGSRETQYF.